This entry concerns a single T cell receptor beta chain. The antigen remains unidentified. The entry originates in a study of cytomegalovirus exposure and HLA in healthy donors. Study-wide findings and caveats: Compared with the approximately 700-donor mean, an Asian-associated ancestry cluster reportedly had fewer N-insertions, according to a later analysis. Previous analysis showed most TCR beta V segments were productive about 87% or about 30% of the time. A link between a missense DCLRE1C variant and TCR beta V- and J-gene trimming emerged from a later analysis. About 150 TCR beta chains were listed as cytomegalovirus-associated.

The CDR3 totals 16 residues. Per germline, CDR1 SGHDT and CDR2 YYEEEE. J gave up 2 bases and V 4 bases, and 11 bases lay outside the gene matches. The PCR used 60 Vbeta and 13 Jbeta primers. This table comes from immunoSEQ multiplex PCR, and its TCRdb copy is limited to in-frame clones, with some not included. This sample has 90,000 to 120,000 clones, with more than 75% found just once. The clonotype was recovered from a woman aged 45 to 65 in good health and CMV-seropositive. Source material: PBMCs. The genes are TRBV5-6 and TRBJ2-5; 7 bases match TRBD2. The CDR3 DNA follows: TGTGCCAGCAGCGGGCCCAATTGGCGGGAGCAAGAGACCCAGTACTTC. Translating it yields CASSGPNWREQETQYF.